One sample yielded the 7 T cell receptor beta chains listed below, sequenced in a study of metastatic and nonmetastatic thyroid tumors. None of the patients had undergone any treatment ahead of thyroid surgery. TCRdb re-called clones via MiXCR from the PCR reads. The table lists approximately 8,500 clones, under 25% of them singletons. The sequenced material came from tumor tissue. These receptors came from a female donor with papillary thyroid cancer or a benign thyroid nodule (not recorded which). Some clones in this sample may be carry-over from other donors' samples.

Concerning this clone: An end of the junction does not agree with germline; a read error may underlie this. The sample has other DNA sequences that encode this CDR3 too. This CDR3 reads CSARDPGVHQPQHF. CDR3 coding DNA: TGCAGTGCGAGAGATCCAGGGGTGCATCAGCCCCAGCATTTT. This chain joins TRBV20-1 and TRBJ1-5, with D possibly TRBD1 on 6 matching bases. Per the germline V gene, CDR1 is DFQATT and CDR2 is SNEGSKA (reference sequence). The CDR3 covers 14 residues.

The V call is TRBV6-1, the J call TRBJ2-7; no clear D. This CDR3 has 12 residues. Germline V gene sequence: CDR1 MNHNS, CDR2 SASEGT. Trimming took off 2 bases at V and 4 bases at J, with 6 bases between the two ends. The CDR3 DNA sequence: TGTGCCAGCAGTGAATCGAAGTACGAGCAGTACTTC. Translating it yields CASSESKYEQYF.

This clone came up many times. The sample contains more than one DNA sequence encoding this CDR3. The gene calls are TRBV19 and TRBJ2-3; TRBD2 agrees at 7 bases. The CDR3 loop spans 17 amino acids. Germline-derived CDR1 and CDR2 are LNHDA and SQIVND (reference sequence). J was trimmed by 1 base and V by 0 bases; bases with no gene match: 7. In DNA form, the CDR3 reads TGTGCCAGTAGTATAGATCCGAGCGCGGGAGGCACAGATACGCAGTATTTT. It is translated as CASSIDPSAGGTDTQYF.

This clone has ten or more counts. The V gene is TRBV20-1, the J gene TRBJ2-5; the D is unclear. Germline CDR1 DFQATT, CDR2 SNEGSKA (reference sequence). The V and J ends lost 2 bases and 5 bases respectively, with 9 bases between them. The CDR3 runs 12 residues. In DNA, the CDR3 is TGCAGTGCTAGAAGGGCCCCCGAGACCCAGTACTTC. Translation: CSARRAPETQYF.

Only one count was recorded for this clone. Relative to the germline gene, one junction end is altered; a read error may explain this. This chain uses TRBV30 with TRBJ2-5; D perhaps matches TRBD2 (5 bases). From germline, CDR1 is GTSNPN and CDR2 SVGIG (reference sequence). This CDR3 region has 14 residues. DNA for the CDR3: TGTGCCTGGAGTGTATCCGGGATTGAAGAGACCCAATACTTC. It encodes CAWSVSGIEETQYF.

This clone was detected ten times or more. CDR3 DNA: TGCGCCAGCAGCCAGGGACTAGGGGGCACAGATACGCAGTATTTT. It codes for CASSQGLGGTDTQYF. J is TRBJ2-3 and V is TRBV4-1; TRBD2 agrees at 8 bases. The CDR3 spans 15 residues. V lost 3 bases, J lost 1 base, and 3 bases stayed unmatched. Germline loops: CDR1 MGHRA, CDR2 YSYEKL.

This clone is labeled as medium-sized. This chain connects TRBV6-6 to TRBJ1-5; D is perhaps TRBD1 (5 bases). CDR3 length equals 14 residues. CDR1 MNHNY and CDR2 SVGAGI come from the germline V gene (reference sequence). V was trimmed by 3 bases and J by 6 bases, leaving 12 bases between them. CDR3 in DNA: TGTGCCAGCAGTTATCGTCGGGGCGGTCAGCCCCAGCATTTT. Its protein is CASSYRRGGQPQHF.